This is a list of T cell receptor beta chains from one sample in a study of blood T cell repertoires in COVID-19. Assay: immunoSEQ multiplex PCR; the TCRdb copy retains only in-frame clones and omits some. Here the sample spans 200,000 to 300,000 clones, approximately 84% being singletons. What was sequenced was peripheral blood. The receptors stem from a man aged 50 to 60 with acute or convalescent COVID-19. Both conserved end residues are part of each CDR3. The order of the fields is V gene, J gene, D gene, CDR3 DNA, CDR3 protein. D genes are given only for firm matches.

TRBV19	TRBJ2-1	NA	TGTGCCAGTAGTATAGATCCCCTCCGGCGGGCTAGTTCCATTCTCGATGAGCAGTTCTTC	CASSIDPLRRASSILDEQFF
TRBV4-1	TRBJ2-7	TRBD1	TGCGCCAGCAGCCAAGCGGACAGGGCCTCCTACGAGCAGTACTTC	CASSQADRASYEQYF
TRBV6-4	TRBJ1-1	NA	TGTGCCAGCAGAGACACCGGGAACACTGAAGCTTTCTTT	CASRDTGNTEAFF
TRBV6-1	TRBJ1-5	NA	TGTGCCAGCAGTGAAGCCGGTGTTAGCAATCAGCCCCAGCATTTT	CASSEAGVSNQPQHF
TRBV5-1	TRBJ1-4	NA	TGCGCCAGCAGTTCATGGGCCCCTAATGAAAAACTGTTTTTT	CASSSWAPNEKLFF
TRBV13	TRBJ2-7	TRBD1	TGTGCCAGCAGCTTCCCGGGACAGGGCTCCTACGAGCAGTACTTC	CASSFPGQGSYEQYF
TRBV2	TRBJ2-5	NA	TGTGCCAGCGCCCTGGACAGTCGACAGACCCAGTACTTC	CASALDSRQTQYF
TRBV5-6	TRBJ1-5	NA	TGTGCCAGCAGCTTCGCCGGGAGCAACAATCAGCCCCAGCATTTT	CASSFAGSNNQPQHF
TRBV9	TRBJ2-3	TRBD2	TGTGCCAGCAGCGTAGCTACGAGCGGGGCTAGCACAGATACGCAGTATTTT	CASSVATSGASTDTQYF
TRBV2	TRBJ2-2	TRBD1	TGTGCCAGCAGTGACAGGGGGTGGGGCGGGGAGCTGTTTTTT	CASSDRGWGGELFF